This T cell receptor beta chain is from a study of glioma-infiltrating T cells. Study-level results: Tissue-blood divergence was below expectation in non-neoplastic patients, above in gliomas. Tissue and blood shared very few CDR3 sequences.

The CDR3 loop spans 13 amino acids. Germline V gene data show CDR1 as MDHEN and CDR2 as SYDVKM. Trimming shortened V by 8 bases and J by 4 bases, and 14 bases separated the two germline ends. This clonotype has ten or more counts. The antigen remains undetermined. Using RNA template, CDR3s of TCR alpha and beta were amplified with iRepertoire arm-PCR. Input was 100-400 ng of tissue mRNA or PBMC total RNA. MiXCR was run by TCRdb on the multiplex PCR reads, yielding one entry per CDR3 protein. The sample includes about 130,000 distinct CDR3 sequences, 24% of them seen just once. Input material: glioma tissue, nonneoplastic brain tissue, or PBMCs (not recorded which). The receptor comes from a human donor with low-grade glioma or glioblastoma, undergoing nonglioma brain surgery, or in good health (not recorded which). V and J are TRBV28 and TRBJ1-1; D unclear. The CDR3 DNA follows: TGTGCCAGCCTCCTTACGTGGGGCACTGAAGCTTTCTTT. This translates into CASLLTWGTEAFF.